Each of the 27 T cell receptor beta chains below was sequenced from the same sample in a study of CD8 T cells in Susac syndrome. A quantity of roughly 0.5 to 1 ug RNA underwent reverse transcription using random hexamers. TCRdb called the immunoSEQ multiplex PCR reads again in MiXCR, with one record for every CDR3 protein. The sample lists about 200,000 distinct CDR3 sequences, 75% to 95% occurring once. The source material was CD4+ T cells from PBMCs. The receptor set was obtained from a human donor with Susac syndrome.

The V call is TRBV5-1, the J call TRBJ1-3, with D unresolved. V was cut by 0 bases and J by 0 bases, with 10 bases left in between. The length of the CDR3 is 16 residues. Looked up from germline, CDR1 is SGHRS and CDR2 is YFSETQ. CDR3 coding DNA: TGCGCCAGCAGCTTGGAGGTGCGGAACTCTGGAAACACCATATATTTT. This encodes CASSLEVRNSGNTIYF.

The rearrangement uses TRBV27 and TRBJ1-5, with a weak D call TRBD1 (6 bases). This CDR3 is 15 amino acids long. In germline, CDR1 is MNHEY, CDR2 SMNVEV (reference sequence). Trimming removed 3 bases from V and 4 bases from J, with 13 bases in between. As DNA, the CDR3 is TGTGCCAGCAGTTTTAACGACAGGCCGAATCAGCCCCAGCATTTT. This gives the protein CASSFNDRPNQPQHF.

CDR3 coding DNA: TGCAGCGTTGAAGAATTGAGCGCTTACTCCTACGAGCAGTACTTC. It specifies CSVEELSAYSYEQYF. This chain uses TRBV29-1 with TRBJ2-7; D call uncertain. The germline CDR1 and CDR2 sequences are SQVTM and ANQGSEA. V lost 0 bases to trimming and J lost 0 bases, with 12 bases between them. The CDR3 has 15 amino acids.

V usage is TRBV20-1 and J usage is TRBJ2-3, with TRBD1 identical over 10 bases. V dropped 0 bases and J dropped 3; count of bases not matched to a gene: 0. Germline CDR1 DFQATT, CDR2 SNEGSKA (reference sequence). The CDR3 consists of 14 residues. In DNA form, the CDR3 reads TGCAGTGCTAGAGAGGGACAGGGGACAGATACGCAGTATTTT. As protein: CSAREGQGTDTQYF.

The rearrangement links TRBV2 to TRBJ2-1; weak D call: TRBD1 (5 bases). In germline, CDR1 is SNHLY, CDR2 FYNNEI. V was pared by 8 bases and J by 2 bases, with 10 bases between. CDR3 size: 13 residues. Here the CDR3 reads CASGQIPYNEQFF. In DNA form, the CDR3 reads TGTGCCAGCGGACAAATTCCCTACAATGAGCAGTTCTTC.

The chain has TRBV10-3 and TRBJ1-6; the D is unclear. The germline V gene has CDR1 ENHRY and CDR2 SYGVKD. There are 11 residues in the CDR3. Between the trimmed V and J ends, which lost 4 bases and 14 bases, there was a span of 9 bases. Here the CDR3 DNA reads TGTGCCATCAGTGCAACCGGGACCCTCCACTTT. Translating gives CAISATGTLHF.

The CDR3 loop reads CASSQERRGTGNTIYF. The CDR3 DNA is TGCGCCAGCAGCCAAGAACGGCGTGGGACTGGAAACACCATATATTTT. The chain employs TRBV4-1 and TRBJ1-3; D unresolved. CDR3 length equals 16 residues. CDR1 is MGHRA, CDR2 YSYEKL, per germline. The V end was cut by 0 bases, the J end by 2 bases, with 11 bases between.

The V gene is TRBV20-1, the J gene TRBJ2-1; 9 bases fit TRBD2. V lost 6 bases to trimming and J lost 9 bases; unmatched junction nucleotides: 15. Germline CDR1 is DFQATT and CDR2 is SNEGSKA (reference sequence). This CDR3 has 15 amino acids. CDR3 sequence (DNA): TGCAGTGCCACACCCGGGACTAGCAGCGCGAGTGAGCAGTTCTTC. It specifies CSATPGTSSASEQFF.

The chain is built from TRBV27 and TRBJ1-1; TRBD1 matches at 8 bases. The CDR3 loop spans 17 amino acids. Germline values: CDR1 MNHEY, CDR2 SMNVEV (reference sequence). Trimming took 5 bases from V and 4 from J; bases not matched to a gene: 15. CDR3 amino acids: CASSLHSLQGAGTEAFF. The CDR3 DNA sequence: TGTGCCAGCAGTCTCCACAGTCTCCAGGGGGCCGGCACTGAAGCTTTCTTT.

Written as DNA, the CDR3 is TGTGCCACTACCAGGGGGACAGGGTACGAGCAGTACTTC. Translated, it gives CATTRGTGYEQYF. V and J are TRBV27 and TRBJ2-7; TRBD1 matches 9 bases. In germline, CDR1 is MNHEY, CDR2 SMNVEV (reference sequence). This CDR3 region has 13 residues. The V segment lost 10 bases and the J segment 4 bases; nucleotides outside the gene matches: 8.

This chain uses TRBV3-1 with TRBJ2-1; D might be TRBD1 or TRBD2, each matching 5 bases. CDR3 size: 14 residues. Looked up from germline, CDR1 is LGHDT and CDR2 is YNNKEL (reference sequence). The V and J ends lost 2 bases and 5 bases respectively, with 10 bases between them. In nucleotides, the CDR3 is TGTGCCAGCAGCCAAAGGGACCACAACAATGAGCAGTTCTTC. This translates into CASSQRDHNNEQFF.

The CDR3: CASSPTQGTGELFF. The CDR3 DNA reads TGTGCCAGCAGCCCAACGCAGGGGACCGGGGAGCTGTTTTTT. V gene TRBV3-1 combines with J gene TRBJ2-2; D may be TRBD1 (6 bases). Trimming removed 4 bases from V and 5 bases from J, with 11 bases in between. Germline lookup yields CDR1 LGHDT and CDR2 YNNKEL (reference sequence). CDR3 length: 14 amino acids. The variable domain in full, completed from reference TRBV3-1 and TRBJ2-2, reads DTAVSQTPKYLVTQMGNDKSIKCEQNLGHDTMYWYKQDSKKFLKIMFSYNNKELIINETVPNRFSPKSPDKAHLNLHINSLELGDSAVYFCASSPTQGTGELFFGEGSRLTVL.

The V and J genes are TRBV10-2 and TRBJ1-5; the D is unclear. Germline loops: CDR1 WSHSY, CDR2 SAAADI. Trimming cost V 8 bases and J 1 base, with 9 bases left between them. The CDR3 has 13 amino acids. This CDR3 is CASSRSSNQPQHF. CDR3 nucleotides: TGCGCCAGCTCGAGGAGCAGCAATCAGCCCCAGCATTTT.

The CDR3 reads CASSRGEAYYGYTF. As DNA, the CDR3 is TGTGCCAGTAGTAGAGGGGAGGCGTACTATGGCTACACCTTC. This chain connects TRBV19 to TRBJ1-2; maybe TRBD1 (5 bases). V was pared by 4 bases and J by 3 bases, with 12 bases between. This CDR3 is 14 amino acids long. From germline, CDR1 is LNHDA and CDR2 SQIVND (reference sequence).

The V call is TRBV2, the J call TRBJ2-1, with D hard to call. CDR3 length: 14 amino acids. The V end was cut by 0 bases, the J end by 12 bases, with 15 bases between. Germline values: CDR1 SNHLY, CDR2 FYNNEI. CDR3 loop: CASSEALIDARQFF. DNA of the CDR3: TGTGCCAGCAGTGAAGCGCTTATTGATGCAAGGCAGTTCTTC. Combining the CDR3 with reference TRBV2 and TRBJ2-1 gives the whole variable domain EPEVTQTPSHQVTQMGQEVILRCVPISNHLYFYWYRQILGQKVEFLVSFYNNEISEKSEIFDDQFSVERPDGSNFTLKIRSTKLEDSAMYFCASSEALIDARQFFGPGTRLTVL.

This sequence joins TRBV11-2 and TRBJ1-2; no clear D gene. Trimming cost V 0 bases and J 4 bases, with 12 bases left between them. Germline V gene sequence: CDR1 SGHAT, CDR2 FQNNGV. The CDR3 runs to 15 residues. CDR3 sequence: CASSLDLFTRYGYTF. CDR3 DNA: TGTGCCAGCAGCTTAGATCTTTTTACCCGCTATGGCTACACCTTC.

V usage is TRBV15 and J usage is TRBJ2-1; 11 nucleotides align to TRBD2. This CDR3 is built from 17 residues. Germline V CDR1 and CDR2: LNHNV, YYDKDF (reference sequence). Unmatched junction bases numbered 5, after V lost 0 bases and J lost 4 bases. In DNA, the CDR3 is TGTGCCACCAGCAGAGATAATCGACTAGCGGGATACAATGAGCAGTTCTTC. The encoded protein is CATSRDNRLAGYNEQFF.

This clonotype was observed a few times. The chain employs TRBV2 and TRBJ1-1; 8 bases are a match to TRBD1. CDR1 is SNHLY, CDR2 FYNNEI, per germline. The CDR3 runs 18 residues. The trim removed 6 bases at V and 4 bases at J, leaving 19 bases unmatched. In nucleotides, the CDR3 is TGTGCCAGCAGCCGGCCTCGTAAAGACAGGGGAATCGTCACTGAAGCTTTCTTT. This encodes CASSRPRKDRGIVTEAFF. Drawing the rest from reference TRBV2 and TRBJ1-1, the complete variable domain is EPEVTQTPSHQVTQMGQEVILRCVPISNHLYFYWYRQILGQKVEFLVSFYNNEISEKSEIFDDQFSVERPDGSNFTLKIRSTKLEDSAMYFCASSRPRKDRGIVTEAFFGQGTRLTVV.

This clonotype has just one count. The chain employs TRBV2 and TRBJ1-5; D is perhaps TRBD1 (5 bases). This CDR3 has 11 residues. Germline-derived CDR1 and CDR2 are SNHLY and FYNNEI. With 7 bases removed from V and 11 bases from J, the gap between germline ends came to 12 bases. CDR3 residues: CASTGGGSQHF. The CDR3 nucleotides read TGTGCCAGCACGGGGGGTGGTTCCCAGCATTTT.

The sample holds one count of this clonotype. The V call is TRBV5-6, the J call TRBJ1-2; D remains unclear. The length of the CDR3 is 15 residues. Germline V gives CDR1 SGHDT, CDR2 YYEEEE. V lost 3 bases and J 4 bases, leaving 16 bases between the germline ends. The CDR3 spells CASSYRASGLYGYTF. In nucleotides, the CDR3 is TGTGCCAGCAGCTATAGGGCCTCGGGCCTCTATGGCTACACCTTC.

The chain carries TRBV6-6 and TRBJ2-1, with a weak D call TRBD1 (6 bases). Germline loops: CDR1 MNHNY, CDR2 SVGAGI (reference sequence). The V gene lost 7 bases and the J gene lost 5 bases, with 18 bases spanning the gap. This CDR3 has 15 amino acids. The CDR3 DNA reads as TGTGCCAGCACTGGCCGGGACAAGACAAACAATGAGCAGTTCTTC. Residues: CASTGRDKTNNEQFF.

This clonotype occurred once. V usage is TRBV6-5 and J usage is TRBJ1-4; TRBD1 is a possible D gene (6 bases). Germline V CDR1 and CDR2: MNHEY, SVGAGI. V shed 2 bases and J shed 7 bases, with 20 bases lying between them. The CDR3 spans 17 residues. CDR3 sequence: CASSYGQGGLIPEKLFF. In nucleotides, the CDR3 is TGTGCCAGCAGTTACGGCCAAGGGGGGCTGATCCCTGAAAAACTGTTTTTT.

The rearrangement uses TRBV11-2 and TRBJ1-1; D unclear. The germline V gene has CDR1 SGHAT and CDR2 FQNNGV. The CDR3 totals 13 residues. Trimming took 5 bases from V and 2 from J, leaving 9 bases between them. The CDR3 nucleotides read TGTGCCAGCAGCGTTAATGGAAACACTGAAGCTTTCTTT. This gives the protein CASSVNGNTEAFF.

This sequence joins TRBV7-2 and TRBJ2-3, with 10 bases matching TRBD2. The CDR3 covers 17 residues. Germline CDR1 is SGHTA and CDR2 is FQGNSA. Losses at the gene ends were 5 bases for V and 3 bases for J; bases not matched to a gene: 11. For the CDR3, the DNA is TGTGCCAGCAGCGGGGGGGGTGGACTAGCGGCGACAGATACGCAGTATTTT. Translated: CASSGGGGLAATDTQYF.

The V gene is TRBV10-3, the J gene TRBJ2-5; 8 positions agree with TRBD2. This CDR3 has 16 residues. With 2 bases clipped from V and 5 bases from J, the junction kept 10 bases outside the gene matches. Germline V lookup: CDR1 ENHRY, CDR2 SYGVKD. In DNA form, the CDR3 reads TGTGCCATCAGTGAGCAAGCAGCGGGAGCGGGTGAGACCCAGTACTTC. Translated: CAISEQAAGAGETQYF.

For the CDR3, the DNA is TGTGCCAGCAGCCAAGGGCTGGGGGATACGCAGTATTTT. Residues: CASSQGLGDTQYF. The V gene is TRBV14, the J gene TRBJ2-3, with D unresolved. CDR3 size: 13 residues. Trimming shortened V by 1 base and J by 6 bases, and 8 bases separated the two germline ends. From germline, CDR1 is SGHDN and CDR2 FVKESK.

V gene TRBV5-6 combines with J gene TRBJ1-1, with D possibly matching TRBD1 (5 bases). The germline CDR1 and CDR2 sequences are SGHDT and YYEEEE. V was pared by 1 base and J by 0 bases, with 19 bases between. This CDR3 spans 18 amino acids. For the CDR3, the DNA is TGTGCCAGCAGCTTGTCCCGAAATCGCGGGGGAGTGAACACTGAAGCTTTCTTT. Protein sequence: CASSLSRNRGGVNTEAFF.